This TCR beta chain is from a study of CD8+CD57+ T cells in acquired aplastic anemia. At the level of the study: The DNA of sorted CD4+ and CD8+ cells averaged roughly 3 ug.

V lost 4 bases to trimming and J lost 3 bases; unmatched junction nucleotides: 3. In germline, CDR1 is SGHRS, CDR2 YFSETQ. The CDR3 consists of 13 residues. TCR beta VDJ and CDR3 profiling used genomic DNA as template. One entry per CDR3 protein results from TCRdb running MiXCR on the reads. The table has around 210,000 distinct CDR3 sequences, over 55% seen once. Findings and caveats of the study: Common to patients and controls were twenty-nine CD8+ CDR3 sequences.

On this clonotype itself: Antigen specificity is unknown.

All sequencing subjects had displayed CD8+CD57+ cell expansion on flow cytometry. All patients had severe acquired aplastic anemia. Blood came from patients not yet given any therapy. The sample consisted of sorted CD4+, CD8+, or CD8+CD57+ T cells (not recorded which) from PBMCs. J is TRBJ2-5 and V is TRBV5-1; 7 nucleotides match TRBD1. This TCR was recovered from a human donor with aplastic anemia. CDR3 loop: CASSVTGKETQYF. The CDR3 nucleotides read TGCGCCAGCAGCGTGACAGGGAAAGAGACCCAGTACTTC.